This T cell receptor (beta chain) was recorded in a study of T cell changes during pregnancy in multiple sclerosis. Generated by immunoSEQ multiplex PCR, the TCRdb table keeps only in-frame clones and is missing some. The sample holds about 89,000 clones, around 94% seen once. In germline, CDR1 is MNHEY, CDR2 SVGAGI. Losses at the gene ends were 6 bases for V and 8 bases for J; bases not matched to a gene: 13. There are 15 residues in the CDR3. The chain joins TRBV6-5 to TRBJ2-1; 7 bases fit TRBD2. The sample consisted of peripheral blood, taken after pregnancy. The origin of this receptor is a female donor in good health, enrolled as a control in a pregnancy study. The CDR3 DNA sequence: TGTGCCAGCAGAAGCGGGACCCCGACGGGATATGAGCAGTTCTTC. Its protein is CASRSGTPTGYEQFF.